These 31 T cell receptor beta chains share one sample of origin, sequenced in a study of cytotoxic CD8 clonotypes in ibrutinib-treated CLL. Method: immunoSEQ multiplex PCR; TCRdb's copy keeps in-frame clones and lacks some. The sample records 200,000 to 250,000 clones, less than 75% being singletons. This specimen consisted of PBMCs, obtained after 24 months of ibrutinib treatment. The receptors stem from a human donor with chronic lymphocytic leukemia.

The CDR3 DNA sequence: TGTGCCAGCAGTTACGCAGAGACAGGGTATTACTATGGCTACACCTTC. Protein: CASSYAETGYYYGYTF. V is TRBV6-6 and J is TRBJ1-2, with 7 bases matching TRBD1. The CDR3 runs to 16 residues. V gave up 2 bases and J gave up 3 bases; unmatched junction bases: 9. CDR1 is MNHNY and CDR2 is SVGAGI in the germline V gene (reference sequence).

CDR3 loop: CASSDRLDSSYGYTF. CDR3 sequence (DNA): TGCGCCAGCAGCGACCGGTTGGACAGCTCCTATGGCTACACCTTC. The chain employs TRBV10-2 and TRBJ1-2, with a possible D match to TRBD1 (6 bases). Per the germline V gene, CDR1 is WSHSY and CDR2 is SAAADI. CDR3 length: 15 amino acids. V was pared by 6 bases and J by 4 bases, with 18 bases between.

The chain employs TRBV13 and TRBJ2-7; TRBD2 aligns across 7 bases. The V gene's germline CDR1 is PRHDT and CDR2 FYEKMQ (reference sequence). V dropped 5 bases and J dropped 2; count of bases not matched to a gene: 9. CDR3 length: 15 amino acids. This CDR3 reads CASSTWGEGTYEQYF. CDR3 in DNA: TGTGCCAGCAGCACGTGGGGGGAGGGAACCTACGAGCAGTACTTC.

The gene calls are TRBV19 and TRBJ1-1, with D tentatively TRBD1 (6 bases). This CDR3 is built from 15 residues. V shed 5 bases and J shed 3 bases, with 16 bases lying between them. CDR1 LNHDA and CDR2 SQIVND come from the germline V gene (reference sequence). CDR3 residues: CASSALQGRYTEAFF. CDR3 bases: TGTGCCAGTAGTGCCCTACAGGGAAGATACACTGAAGCTTTCTTT. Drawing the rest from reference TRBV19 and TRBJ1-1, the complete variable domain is DGGITQSPKYLFRKEGQNVTLSCEQNLNHDAMYWYRQDPGQGLRLIYYSQIVNDFQKGDIAEGYSVSREKKESFPLTVTSAQKNPTAFYLCASSALQGRYTEAFFGQGTRLTVV.

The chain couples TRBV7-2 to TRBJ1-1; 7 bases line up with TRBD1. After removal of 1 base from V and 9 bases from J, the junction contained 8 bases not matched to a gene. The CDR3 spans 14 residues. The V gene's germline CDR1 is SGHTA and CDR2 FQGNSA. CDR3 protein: CASSLGFGDSKAFF. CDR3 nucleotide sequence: TGTGCCAGCAGCTTAGGATTTGGGGACAGCAAAGCTTTCTTT. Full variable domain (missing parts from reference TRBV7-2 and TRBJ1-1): GAGVSQSPSNKVTEKGKDVELRCDPISGHTALYWYRQSLGQGLEFLIYFQGNSAPDKSGLPSDRFSAERTGGSVSTLTIQRTQQEDSAVYLCASSLGFGDSKAFFGQGTRLTVV.

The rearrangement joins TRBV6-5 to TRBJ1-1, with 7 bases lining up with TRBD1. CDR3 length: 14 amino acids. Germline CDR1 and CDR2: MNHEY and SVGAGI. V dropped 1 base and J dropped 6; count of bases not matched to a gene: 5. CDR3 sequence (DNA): TGTGCCAGCAGTTACTGGCCCGGACAGGCTGAAGCTTTCTTT. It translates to CASSYWPGQAEAFF.

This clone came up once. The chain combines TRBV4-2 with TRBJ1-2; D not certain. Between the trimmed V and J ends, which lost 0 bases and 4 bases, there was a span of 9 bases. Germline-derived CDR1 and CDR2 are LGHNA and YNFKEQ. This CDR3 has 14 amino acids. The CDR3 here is CASSQDRTGYGYTF. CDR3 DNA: TGTGCCAGCAGCCAAGATAGGACGGGCTATGGCTACACCTTC.

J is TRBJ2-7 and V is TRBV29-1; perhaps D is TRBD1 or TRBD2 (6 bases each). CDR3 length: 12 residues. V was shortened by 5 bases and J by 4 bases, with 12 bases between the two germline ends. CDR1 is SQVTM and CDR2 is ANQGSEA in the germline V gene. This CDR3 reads CSVRGRGYEQYF. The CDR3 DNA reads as TGCAGCGTTCGGGGGCGTGGGTACGAGCAGTACTTC.

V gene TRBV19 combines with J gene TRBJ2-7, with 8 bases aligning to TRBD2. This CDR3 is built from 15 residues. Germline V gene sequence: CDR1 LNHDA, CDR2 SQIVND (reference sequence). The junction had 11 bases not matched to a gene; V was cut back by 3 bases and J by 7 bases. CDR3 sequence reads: CASSITLAGRGEQYF. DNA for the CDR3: TGTGCCAGTAGTATTACGCTAGCGGGTCGAGGAGAGCAGTACTTC.

In nucleotides, the CDR3 is TGTGCCACTGGGACAGGGGGCCAGTACGAGCAGTACTTC. Its translation: CATGTGGQYEQYF. This chain links TRBV27 with TRBJ2-7, with 12 nucleotides matching TRBD1. The germline CDR1 and CDR2 sequences are MNHEY and SMNVEV (reference sequence). CDR3 length: 13 residues. The trim removed 10 bases at V and 4 bases at J, leaving 5 bases unmatched.

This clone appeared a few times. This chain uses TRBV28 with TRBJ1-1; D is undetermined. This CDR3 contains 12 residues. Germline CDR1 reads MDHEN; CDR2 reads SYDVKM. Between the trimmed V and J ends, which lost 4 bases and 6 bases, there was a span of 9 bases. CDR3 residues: CASSYEGAEAFF. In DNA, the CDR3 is TGTGCCAGCAGTTACGAAGGTGCTGAAGCTTTCTTT. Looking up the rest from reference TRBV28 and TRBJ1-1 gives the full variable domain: DVKVTQSSRYLVKRTGEKVFLECVQDMDHENMFWYRQDPGLGLRLIYFSYDVKMKEKGDIPEGYSVSREKKERFSLILESASTNQTSMYLCASSYEGAEAFFGQGTRLTVV.

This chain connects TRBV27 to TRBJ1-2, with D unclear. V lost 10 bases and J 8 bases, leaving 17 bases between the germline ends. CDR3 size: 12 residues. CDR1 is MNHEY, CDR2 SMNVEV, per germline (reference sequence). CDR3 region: CATLTGFWGYTF. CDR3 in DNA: TGTGCCACCCTAACTGGGTTTTGGGGCTACACCTTC.

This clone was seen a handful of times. CDR3 nucleotides: TGCGCCAGCAGCCCCGGGACAGGCGTTTCCTACGAGCAGTACTTC. It translates to CASSPGTGVSYEQYF. The chain employs TRBV5-1 and TRBJ2-7, with 8 bases identical to TRBD1. Germline CDR1 SGHRS, CDR2 YFSETQ. The CDR3 is made up of 15 amino acids. The V gene end was trimmed by 4 bases and the J gene end by 1 base; junction bases not matched to a gene: 7.

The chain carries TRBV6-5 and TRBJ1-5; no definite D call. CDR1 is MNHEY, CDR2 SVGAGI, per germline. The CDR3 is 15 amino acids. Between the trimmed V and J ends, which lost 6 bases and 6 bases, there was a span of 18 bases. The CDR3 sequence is CASSPQWGASQPQHF. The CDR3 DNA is TGTGCCAGCAGCCCACAATGGGGTGCTAGTCAGCCCCAGCATTTT.

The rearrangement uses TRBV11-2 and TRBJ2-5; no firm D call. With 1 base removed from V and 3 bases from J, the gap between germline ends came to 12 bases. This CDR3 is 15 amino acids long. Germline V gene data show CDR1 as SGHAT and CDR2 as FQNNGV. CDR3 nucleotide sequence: TGTGCCAGCAGCTTAGGCGGTAGACAAGAAGAGACCCAGTACTTC. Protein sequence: CASSLGGRQEETQYF.

CDR3: CASSPSSGHHNEQFF. In DNA, the CDR3 is TGTGCCAGCAGCCCCTCCTCCGGACATCACAATGAGCAGTTCTTC. The chain uses TRBV7-8 and TRBJ2-1; a weak D match, TRBD1 (5 bases). Germline V gene sequence: CDR1 SGHVS, CDR2 FQNEAQ. The ends were cut back, 5 bases at V and 5 bases at J, with 16 bases in the middle. This CDR3 region has 15 residues. Full variable domain (remainder filled in from reference TRBV7-8 and TRBJ2-1): GAGVSQSPRYKVAKRGQDVALRCDPISGHVSLFWYQQALGQGPEFLTYFQNEAQLDKSGLPSDRFFAERPEGSVSTLKIQRTQQEDSAVYLCASSPSSGHHNEQFFGPGTRLTVL.

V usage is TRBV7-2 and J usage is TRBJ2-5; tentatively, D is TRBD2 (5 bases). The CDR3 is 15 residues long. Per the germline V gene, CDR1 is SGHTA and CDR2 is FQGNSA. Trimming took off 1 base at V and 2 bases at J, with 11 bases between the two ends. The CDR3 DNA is TGTGCCAGCAGCTTAGTTGTTAGCGCACAAGAGACCCAGTACTTC. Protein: CASSLVVSAQETQYF.

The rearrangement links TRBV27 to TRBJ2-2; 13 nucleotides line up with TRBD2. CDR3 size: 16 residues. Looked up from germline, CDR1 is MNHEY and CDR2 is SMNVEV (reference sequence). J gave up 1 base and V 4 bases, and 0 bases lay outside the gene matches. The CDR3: CASSWTSGRNTGELFF. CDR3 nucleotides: TGTGCCAGCAGTTGGACTAGCGGGAGGAACACCGGGGAGCTGTTTTTT.

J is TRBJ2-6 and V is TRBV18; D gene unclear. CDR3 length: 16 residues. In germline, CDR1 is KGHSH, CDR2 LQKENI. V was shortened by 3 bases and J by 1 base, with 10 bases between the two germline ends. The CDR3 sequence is CASSPFAESGANVLTF. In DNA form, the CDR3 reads TGTGCCAGCTCACCGTTTGCCGAATCTGGGGCCAACGTCCTGACTTTC.

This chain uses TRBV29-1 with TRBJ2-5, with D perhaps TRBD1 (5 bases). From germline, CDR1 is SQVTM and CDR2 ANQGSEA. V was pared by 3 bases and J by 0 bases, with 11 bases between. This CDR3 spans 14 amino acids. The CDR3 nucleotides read TGCAGCGTTGATCCCAGGGATCACCAAGAGACCCAGTACTTC. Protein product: CSVDPRDHQETQYF.

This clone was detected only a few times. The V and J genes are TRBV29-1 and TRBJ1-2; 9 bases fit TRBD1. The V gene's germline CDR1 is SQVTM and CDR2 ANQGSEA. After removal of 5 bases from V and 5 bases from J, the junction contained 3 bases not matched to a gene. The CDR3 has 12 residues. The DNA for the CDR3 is TGCAGCGTTACAGGGGGCGGTTATGGCTACACCTTC. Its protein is CSVTGGGYGYTF.

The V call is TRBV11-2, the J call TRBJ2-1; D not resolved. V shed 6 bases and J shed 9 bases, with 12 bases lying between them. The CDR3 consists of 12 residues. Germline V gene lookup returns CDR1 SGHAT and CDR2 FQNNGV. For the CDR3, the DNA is TGTGCCAGCAGTTCCGGGTGGGTTGAGCAGTTCTTC. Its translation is CASSSGWVEQFF.

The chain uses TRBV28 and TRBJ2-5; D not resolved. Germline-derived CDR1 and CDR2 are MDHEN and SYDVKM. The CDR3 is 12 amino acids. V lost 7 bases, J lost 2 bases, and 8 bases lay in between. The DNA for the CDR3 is TGTGCCAGCAATGGGTTTCAAGAGACCCAGTACTTC. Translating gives CASNGFQETQYF.

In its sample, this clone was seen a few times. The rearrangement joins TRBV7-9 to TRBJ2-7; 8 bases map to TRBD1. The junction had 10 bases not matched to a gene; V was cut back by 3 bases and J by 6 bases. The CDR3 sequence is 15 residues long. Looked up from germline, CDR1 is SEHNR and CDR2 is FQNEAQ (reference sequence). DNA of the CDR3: TGTGCCAGCAGCTTCTCTTCTCGGACAGGGACCGAGCAGTACTTC. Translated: CASSFSSRTGTEQYF.

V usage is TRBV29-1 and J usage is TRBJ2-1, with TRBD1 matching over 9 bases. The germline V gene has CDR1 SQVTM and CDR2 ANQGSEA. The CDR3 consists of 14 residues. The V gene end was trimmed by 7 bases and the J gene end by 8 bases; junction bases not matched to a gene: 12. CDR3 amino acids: CSAAGGQGRDEQFF. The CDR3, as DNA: TGCAGCGCCGCAGGTGGACAGGGGAGGGATGAGCAGTTCTTC.

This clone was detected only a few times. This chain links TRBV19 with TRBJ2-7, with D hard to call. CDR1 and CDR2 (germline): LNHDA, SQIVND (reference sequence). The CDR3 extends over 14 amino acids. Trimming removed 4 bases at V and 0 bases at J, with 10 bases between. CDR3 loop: CASSRAPSSYEQYF. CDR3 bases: TGTGCCAGTAGTAGGGCTCCGAGCTCCTACGAGCAGTACTTC.

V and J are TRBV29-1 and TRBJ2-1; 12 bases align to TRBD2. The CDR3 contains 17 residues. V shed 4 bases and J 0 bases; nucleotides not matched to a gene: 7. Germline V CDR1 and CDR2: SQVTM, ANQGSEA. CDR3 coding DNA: TGCAGCGTTGTGGGACTAGCGGGTTCCGGCTCCTACAATGAGCAGTTCTTC. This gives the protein CSVVGLAGSGSYNEQFF.

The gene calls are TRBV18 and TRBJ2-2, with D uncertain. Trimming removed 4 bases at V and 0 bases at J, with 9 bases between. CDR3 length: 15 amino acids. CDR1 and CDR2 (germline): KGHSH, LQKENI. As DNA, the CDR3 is TGTGCCAGCTCACGGATAGGGTCGAACACCGGGGAGCTGTTTTTT. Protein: CASSRIGSNTGELFF.

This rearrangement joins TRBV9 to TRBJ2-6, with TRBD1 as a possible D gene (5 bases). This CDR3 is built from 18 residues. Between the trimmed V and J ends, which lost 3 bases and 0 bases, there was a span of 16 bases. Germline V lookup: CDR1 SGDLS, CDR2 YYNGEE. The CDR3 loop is CASSGHRKDSSGANVLTF. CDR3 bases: TGTGCCAGCAGCGGACACAGGAAGGATTCCTCTGGGGCCAACGTCCTGACTTTC.

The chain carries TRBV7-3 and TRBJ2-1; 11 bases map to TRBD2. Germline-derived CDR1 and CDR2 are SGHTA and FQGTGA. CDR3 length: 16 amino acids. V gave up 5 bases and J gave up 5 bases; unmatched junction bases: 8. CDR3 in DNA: TGTGCCAGCAGCCCCTTCGGACTAGCGGGTGACAATGAGCAGTTCTTC. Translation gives CASSPFGLAGDNEQFF.

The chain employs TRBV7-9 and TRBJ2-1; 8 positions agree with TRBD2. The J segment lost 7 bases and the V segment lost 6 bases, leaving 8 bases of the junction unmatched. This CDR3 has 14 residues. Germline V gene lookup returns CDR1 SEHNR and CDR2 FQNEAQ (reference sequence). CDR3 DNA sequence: TGTGCCAGCAGGCCTCCGGGACTAGGTAATGAGCAGTTCTTC. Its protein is CASRPPGLGNEQFF.